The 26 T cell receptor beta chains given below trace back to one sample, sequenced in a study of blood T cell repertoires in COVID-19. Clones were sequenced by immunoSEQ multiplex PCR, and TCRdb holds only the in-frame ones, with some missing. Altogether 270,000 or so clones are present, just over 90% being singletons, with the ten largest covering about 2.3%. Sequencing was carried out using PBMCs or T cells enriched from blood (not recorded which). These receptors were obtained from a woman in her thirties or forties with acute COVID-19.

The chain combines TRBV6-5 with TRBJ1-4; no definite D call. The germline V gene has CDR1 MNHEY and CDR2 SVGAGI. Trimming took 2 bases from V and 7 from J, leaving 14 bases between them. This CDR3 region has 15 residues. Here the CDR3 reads CASSYSGGLIEKLFF. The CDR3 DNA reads TGTGCCAGCAGTTACAGCGGCGGCTTAATTGAAAAACTGTTTTTT.

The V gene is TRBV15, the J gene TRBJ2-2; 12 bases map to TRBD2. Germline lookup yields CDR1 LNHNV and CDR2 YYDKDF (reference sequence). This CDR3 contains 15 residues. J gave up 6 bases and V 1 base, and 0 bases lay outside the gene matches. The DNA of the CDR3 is TGTGCCACCAGCAGAGGACTAGCGGGAGCCGGGGAGCTGTTTTTT. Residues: CATSRGLAGAGELFF. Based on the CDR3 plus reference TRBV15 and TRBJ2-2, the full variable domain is DAMVIQNPRYQVTQFGKPVTLSCSQTLNHNVMYWYQQKSSQAPKLLFHYYDKDFNNEADTPDNFQSRRPNTSFCFLDIRSPGLGDTAMYLCATSRGLAGAGELFFGEGSRLTVL.

The CDR3 coding sequence is TGCGCCAGCAGCTTGTACAGGGGGACCGAGACCCAGTACTTC. It is translated as CASSLYRGTETQYF. The gene calls are TRBV5-1 and TRBJ2-5, with TRBD1 matching 8 bases. The V segment lost 1 base and the J segment 5 bases; nucleotides outside the gene matches: 4. CDR1 SGHRS and CDR2 YFSETQ come from the germline V gene. The CDR3 extends over 14 amino acids.

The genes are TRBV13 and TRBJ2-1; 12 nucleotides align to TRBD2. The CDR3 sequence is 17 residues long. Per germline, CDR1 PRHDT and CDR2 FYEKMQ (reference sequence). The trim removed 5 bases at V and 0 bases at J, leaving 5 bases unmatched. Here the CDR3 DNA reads TGTGCCAGCAGCGGAAAGGGACTAGCGGGCTCCTACAATGAGCAGTTCTTC. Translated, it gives CASSGKGLAGSYNEQFF.

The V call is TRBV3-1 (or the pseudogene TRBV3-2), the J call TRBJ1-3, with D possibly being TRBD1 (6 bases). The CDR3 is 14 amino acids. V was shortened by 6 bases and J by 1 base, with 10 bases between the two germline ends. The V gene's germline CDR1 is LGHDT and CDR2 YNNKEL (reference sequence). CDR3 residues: CASRRGTSGNTIYF. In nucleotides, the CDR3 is TGTGCCAGCAGGCGTGGGACATCTGGAAACACCATATATTTT.

The CDR3 region has the DNA TGTGCCAGCAGATCCGGGACTAGCGGGTCCGGGGAGCTGTTTTTT. Residues: CASRSGTSGSGELFF. The chain recombines TRBV5-4 with TRBJ2-2; 12 bases align to TRBD2. With 5 bases clipped from V and 6 bases from J, the junction kept 5 bases outside the gene matches. The V gene's germline CDR1 is SGHNT and CDR2 YYREEE (reference sequence). CDR3 length: 15 residues.

The CDR3 sequence: CASSVVVNTEAFF. The DNA of the CDR3 is TGTGCCAGCAGCGTAGTAGTGAACACTGAAGCTTTCTTT. This rearrangement joins TRBV12-3 or TRBV12-4 to TRBJ1-1; no clear D gene. This CDR3 comprises 13 residues. V was pared by 6 bases and J by 0 bases, with 8 bases between.

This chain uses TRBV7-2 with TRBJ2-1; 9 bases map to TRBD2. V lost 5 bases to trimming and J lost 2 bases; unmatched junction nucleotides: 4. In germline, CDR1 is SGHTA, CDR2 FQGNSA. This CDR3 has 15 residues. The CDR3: CASSLSGSTYNEQFF. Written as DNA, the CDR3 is TGTGCCAGCAGCCTTAGCGGGAGCACCTACAATGAGCAGTTCTTC.

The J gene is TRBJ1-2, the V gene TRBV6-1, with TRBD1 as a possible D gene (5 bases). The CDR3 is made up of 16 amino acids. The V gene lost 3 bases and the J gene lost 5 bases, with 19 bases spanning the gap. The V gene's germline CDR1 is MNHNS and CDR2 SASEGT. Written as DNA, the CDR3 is TGTGCCAGCAGTGATAGGGGACTGTCAGGGCCGTATGGCTACACCTTC. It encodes CASSDRGLSGPYGYTF.

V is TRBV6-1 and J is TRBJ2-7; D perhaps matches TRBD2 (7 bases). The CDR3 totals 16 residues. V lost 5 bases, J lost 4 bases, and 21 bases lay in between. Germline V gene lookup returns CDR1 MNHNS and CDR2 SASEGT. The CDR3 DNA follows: TGTGCCAGCAGTAAAGGGAGGGGGAGGGAGAGTTACGAGCAGTACTTC. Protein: CASSKGRGRESYEQYF.

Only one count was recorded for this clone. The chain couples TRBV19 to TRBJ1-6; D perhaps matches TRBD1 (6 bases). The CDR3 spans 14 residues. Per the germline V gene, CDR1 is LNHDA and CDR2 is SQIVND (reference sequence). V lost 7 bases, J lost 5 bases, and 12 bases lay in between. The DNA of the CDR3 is TGTGCCAGTACCGGACAGCGTGATAATTCACCCCTCCACTTT. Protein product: CASTGQRDNSPLHF.

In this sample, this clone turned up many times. The CDR3 here is CASSYLSGANVLTF. CDR3 DNA sequence: TGTGCCAGCAGTTACCTCTCTGGGGCCAACGTCCTGACTTTC. The chain couples TRBV6-2 or TRBV6-3 to TRBJ2-6; D call uncertain. Trimming shortened V by 2 bases and J by 0 bases, and 2 bases separated the two germline ends. This CDR3 has 14 residues. CDR1 MNHEY and CDR2 SVGEGT come from the germline V gene.

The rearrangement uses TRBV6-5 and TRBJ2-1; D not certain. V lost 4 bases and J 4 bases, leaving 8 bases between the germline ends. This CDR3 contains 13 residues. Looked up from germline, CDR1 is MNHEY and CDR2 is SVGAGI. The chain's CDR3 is CASSWQTYNEQFF. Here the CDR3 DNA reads TGTGCCAGCAGTTGGCAGACATACAATGAGCAGTTCTTC.

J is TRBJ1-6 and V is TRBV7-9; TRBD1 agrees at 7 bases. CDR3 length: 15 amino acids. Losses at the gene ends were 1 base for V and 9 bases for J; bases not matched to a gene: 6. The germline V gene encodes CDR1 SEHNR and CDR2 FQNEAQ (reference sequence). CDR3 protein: CASSLDPGGISPLHF. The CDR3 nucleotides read TGTGCCAGCAGCTTAGATCCAGGGGGTATTTCACCCCTCCACTTT.

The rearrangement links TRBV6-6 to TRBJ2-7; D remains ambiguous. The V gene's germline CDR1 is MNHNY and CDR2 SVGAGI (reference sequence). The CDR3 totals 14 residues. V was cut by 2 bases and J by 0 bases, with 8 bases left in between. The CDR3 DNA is TGTGCCAGCAGTTACGAGGCCAGCTCCTACGAGCAGTACTTC. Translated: CASSYEASSYEQYF.

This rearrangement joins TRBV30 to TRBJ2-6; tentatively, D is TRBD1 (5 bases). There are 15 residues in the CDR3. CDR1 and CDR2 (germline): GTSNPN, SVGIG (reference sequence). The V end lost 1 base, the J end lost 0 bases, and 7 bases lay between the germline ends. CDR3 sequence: CAWSARASGANVLTF. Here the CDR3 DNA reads TGTGCCTGGAGTGCCAGGGCCTCTGGGGCCAACGTCCTGACTTTC.

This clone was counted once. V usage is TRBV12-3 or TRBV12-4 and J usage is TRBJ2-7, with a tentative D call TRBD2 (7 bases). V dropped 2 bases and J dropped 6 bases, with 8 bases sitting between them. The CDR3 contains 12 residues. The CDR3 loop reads CASSLRGGEQYF. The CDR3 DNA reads TGTGCCAGCAGTTTAAGGGGGGGCGAGCAGTACTTC.

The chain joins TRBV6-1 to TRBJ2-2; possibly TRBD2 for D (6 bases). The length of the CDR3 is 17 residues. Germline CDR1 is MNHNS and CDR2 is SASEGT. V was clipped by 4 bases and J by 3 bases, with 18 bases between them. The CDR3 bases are TGTGCCAGCAGTGCCTCAAGCGGGTGGGGATACACCGGGGAGCTGTTTTTT. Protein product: CASSASSGWGYTGELFF.

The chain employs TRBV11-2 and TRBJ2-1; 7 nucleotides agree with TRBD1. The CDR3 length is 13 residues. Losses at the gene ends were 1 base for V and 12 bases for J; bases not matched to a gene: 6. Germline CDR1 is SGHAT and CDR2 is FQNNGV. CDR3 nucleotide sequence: TGTGCCAGCAGCTTAGCCTCGGGACAGCCGCAGTTCTTC. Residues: CASSLASGQPQFF.

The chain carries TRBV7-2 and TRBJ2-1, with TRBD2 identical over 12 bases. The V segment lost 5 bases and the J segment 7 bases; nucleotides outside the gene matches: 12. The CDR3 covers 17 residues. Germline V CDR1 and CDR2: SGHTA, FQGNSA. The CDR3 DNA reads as TGTGCCAGCAGCCACCGGACTAGCGGGATGGGAAAGAATGAGCAGTTCTTC. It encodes CASSHRTSGMGKNEQFF.

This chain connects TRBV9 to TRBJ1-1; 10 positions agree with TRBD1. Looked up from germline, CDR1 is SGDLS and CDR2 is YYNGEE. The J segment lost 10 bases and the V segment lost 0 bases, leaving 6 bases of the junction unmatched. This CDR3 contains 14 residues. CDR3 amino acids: CASSVGEGQGTAFF. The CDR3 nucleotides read TGTGCCAGCAGCGTAGGGGAGGGACAGGGGACAGCTTTCTTT. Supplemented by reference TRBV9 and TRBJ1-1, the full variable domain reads DSGVTQTPKHLITATGQRVTLRCSPRSGDLSVYWYQQSLDQGLQFLIQYYNGEERAKGNILERFSAQQFPDLHSELNLSSLELGDSALYFCASSVGEGQGTAFFGQGTRLTVV.

The CDR3 reads CASSTVGRYGYTF. DNA of the CDR3: TGTGCCAGCAGCACGGTGGGGCGGTATGGCTACACCTTC. The rearrangement joins TRBV5-6 to TRBJ1-2, with TRBD1 as a possible D gene (5 bases). V was shortened by 4 bases and J by 5 bases, with 12 bases between the two germline ends. This CDR3 contains 13 residues. CDR1 and CDR2 (germline): SGHDT, YYEEEE.

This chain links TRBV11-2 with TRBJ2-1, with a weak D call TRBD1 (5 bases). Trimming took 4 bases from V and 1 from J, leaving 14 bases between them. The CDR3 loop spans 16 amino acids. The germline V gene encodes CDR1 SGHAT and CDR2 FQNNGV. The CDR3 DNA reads TGTGCCAGCAGCTCTAACAGGCGCCATTCCTACAATGAGCAGTTCTTC. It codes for CASSSNRRHSYNEQFF.

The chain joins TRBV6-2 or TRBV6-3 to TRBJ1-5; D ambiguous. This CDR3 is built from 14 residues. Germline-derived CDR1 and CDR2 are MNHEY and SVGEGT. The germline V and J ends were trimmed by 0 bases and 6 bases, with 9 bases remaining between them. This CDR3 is CASSYSSVAQPQHF. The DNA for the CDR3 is TGTGCCAGCAGTTACTCTTCGGTAGCTCAGCCCCAGCATTTT.

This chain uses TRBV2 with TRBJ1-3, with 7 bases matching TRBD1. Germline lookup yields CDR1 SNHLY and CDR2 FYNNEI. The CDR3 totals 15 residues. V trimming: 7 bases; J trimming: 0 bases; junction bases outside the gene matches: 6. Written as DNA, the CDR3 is TGTGCCAGCACTATACAGGGGAGCTCTGGAAACACCATATATTTT. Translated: CASTIQGSSGNTIYF.

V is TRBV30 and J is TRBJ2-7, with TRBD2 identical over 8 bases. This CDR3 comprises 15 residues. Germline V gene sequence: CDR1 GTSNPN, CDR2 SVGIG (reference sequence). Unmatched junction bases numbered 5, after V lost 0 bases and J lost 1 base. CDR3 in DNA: TGTGCCTGGAGTGTTTCTAGCGGGTATTCCTACGAGCAGTACTTC. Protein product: CAWSVSSGYSYEQYF.